The sample holds a few counts of the clone carrying this TCR beta chain. Its target is unknown. This sample is drawn from a study of blood T cells in healthy people across ages. Looked up from germline, CDR1 is LNHNV and CDR2 is YYDKDF (reference sequence). There are 15 residues in the CDR3. V lost 3 bases, J lost 0 bases, and 10 bases lay in between. Combining a sample-barcoded 5' primer with a J-beta primer mix, a second PCR ran for 7 to 11 cycles. Each CDR3 protein gets one entry after TCRdb re-called the 5' RACE reads with MiXCR. Among about 1.4 million distinct CDR3 sequences, 59% were seen once, and the ten largest hold about 6.7%. Study findings and constraints: Long-lived donors carried more naive CD4+ cells and greater diversity than aged donors. TCR beta diversity per million T cells fell roughly linearly with age. One million T cells yielded diversity estimates that were considered underestimates.

Sequencing was carried out using blood. The gene calls are TRBV15 and TRBJ2-3, with D tentatively TRBD2 (5 bases). This sequence originates from a young man in good health. The chain's CDR3 is CATSSSKRSTDTQYF. DNA for the CDR3: TGTGCCACCAGCAGTTCTAAGCGGAGCACAGATACGCAGTATTTT.